The 29 T cell receptor beta chains below all came from one sample that was sequenced in a study of blood T cell repertoires in COVID-19. Profiling relied on immunoSEQ multiplex PCR, and the TCRdb table lists in-frame clones only, not all of them. Of roughly 200,000 clones listed, around 84% are singletons. The sequencing input was PBMCs or T cells enriched from blood (not recorded which). These receptors were collected from a man aged 35 to 55 who had recovered from COVID-19.

This chain uses TRBV7-2 with TRBJ1-1, with 8 positions matching TRBD1. V lost 5 bases and J lost 0; bases outside the gene matches: 5. Germline V gene lookup returns CDR1 SGHTA and CDR2 FQGNSA. The CDR3 spans 15 residues. The CDR3 spells CASSPVQGVNTEAFF. In DNA form, the CDR3 reads TGTGCCAGCAGCCCCGTACAGGGGGTGAACACTGAAGCTTTCTTT.

The rearrangement joins TRBV2 to TRBJ2-3; a possible D gene is TRBD1 (5 bases). The CDR3 contains 11 residues. Trimming took off 6 bases at V and 8 bases at J, with 9 bases between the two ends. Looked up from germline, CDR1 is SNHLY and CDR2 is FYNNEI. The CDR3 DNA reads as TGTGCCAGCAGAAACCAGGGTACGCAGTATTTT. It codes for CASRNQGTQYF. Complete variable domain (other parts from reference TRBV2 and TRBJ2-3): EPEVTQTPSHQVTQMGQEVILRCVPISNHLYFYWYRQILGQKVEFLVSFYNNEISEKSEIFDDQFSVERPDGSNFTLKIRSTKLEDSAMYFCASRNQGTQYFGPGTRLTVL.

This clone was picked up one time. V usage is TRBV4-1 and J usage is TRBJ2-7; 13 bases line up with TRBD2. Unmatched junction bases numbered 6, after V lost 1 base and J lost 6 bases. Germline assignment: CDR1 MGHRA and CDR2 YSYEKL. The CDR3 loop spans 16 amino acids. In DNA, the CDR3 is TGCGCCAGCAGCCAAGGGGGGACTAGCGGGACCGTCGAGCAGTACTTC. This codes for CASSQGGTSGTVEQYF.

The chain uses TRBV5-1 and TRBJ1-2; D gene uncertain. V shed 1 base and J shed 0 bases, with 13 bases lying between them. The CDR3 has 16 residues. Germline CDR1 reads SGHRS; CDR2 reads YFSETQ. The CDR3, as DNA: TGCGCCAGCAGCTTGCTGGGGAGGGCAACTAACTATGGCTACACCTTC. Its protein product is CASSLLGRATNYGYTF.

The chain uses TRBV4-1 and TRBJ1-4; 8 nucleotides line up with TRBD1. Germline V gives CDR1 MGHRA, CDR2 YSYEKL. This CDR3 region has 16 residues. V trimming: 1 base; J trimming: 8 bases; junction bases outside the gene matches: 9. The CDR3 loop is CASSQGTGSVYEKLFF. The CDR3 DNA is TGCGCCAGCAGCCAAGGGACAGGGAGTGTGTACGAAAAACTGTTTTTT.

The chain recombines TRBV2 with TRBJ2-5; 7 bases agree with TRBD1. Unmatched junction bases numbered 12, after V lost 6 bases and J lost 5 bases. This CDR3 comprises 15 residues. In germline, CDR1 is SNHLY, CDR2 FYNNEI. The CDR3: CASSEPRGGRETQYF. As DNA, the CDR3 is TGTGCCAGCAGCGAGCCCCGAGGGGGCAGGGAGACCCAGTACTTC.

The gene calls are TRBV19 and TRBJ1-2; a possible D gene is TRBD1 (5 bases). The CDR3 has 14 residues. Germline V lookup: CDR1 LNHDA, CDR2 SQIVND (reference sequence). V dropped 5 bases and J dropped 1 base, with 11 bases sitting between them. The CDR3, as DNA: TGTGCCAGTAGTGTTACAGGAAGTAACTATGGCTACACCTTC. Protein product: CASSVTGSNYGYTF.

V and J are TRBV6-5 and TRBJ2-1, with TRBD2 as a possible D gene (5 bases). The CDR3 runs 15 residues. CDR1 is MNHEY and CDR2 is SVGAGI in the germline V gene. V lost 0 bases to trimming and J lost 3 bases, with 9 bases between them. The CDR3 nucleotides are TGTGCCAGCAGTTACTCTCCTAGCTTCTACAATGAGCAGTTCTTC. It translates to CASSYSPSFYNEQFF.

This chain uses TRBV9 with TRBJ2-2; D perhaps matches TRBD2 (5 bases). Germline values: CDR1 SGDLS, CDR2 YYNGEE. Trimming took 4 bases from V and 0 from J, leaving 10 bases between them. The length of the CDR3 is 15 residues. CDR3 in amino acids: CASSPGISNTGELFF. In DNA form, the CDR3 reads TGTGCCAGCAGCCCCGGGATTTCGAACACCGGGGAGCTGTTTTTT.

The chain employs TRBV6-5 and TRBJ2-5; tentatively, D is TRBD1 (5 bases). Trimming pared 6 bases from V and 5 bases from J, leaving 7 bases between. Germline-derived CDR1 and CDR2 are MNHEY and SVGAGI. The CDR3 has 11 residues. The CDR3 nucleotides read TGTGCCAGCAGGGCAGGGGAGACCCAGTACTTC. This codes for CASRAGETQYF.

The chain couples TRBV18 to TRBJ2-5, with 10 bases matching TRBD2. The CDR3 length is 15 residues. Germline CDR1 is KGHSH and CDR2 is LQKENI. V dropped 2 bases and J dropped 5; count of bases not matched to a gene: 5. In nucleotides, the CDR3 is TGTGCCAGCTCACCAAAGCGGGAGGGCGGCGAGACCCAGTACTTC. Its protein product is CASSPKREGGETQYF.

This clone appeared once. V and J are TRBV9 and TRBJ2-2; 8 bases are shared with TRBD2. Trimming took 4 bases from V and 5 from J; bases not matched to a gene: 10. Per the germline V gene, CDR1 is SGDLS and CDR2 is YYNGEE. The CDR3 extends over 16 amino acids. The CDR3 loop reads CASSSTSASGTGELFF. The CDR3 nucleotides read TGTGCCAGCAGCTCGACTAGCGCTTCGGGGACCGGGGAGCTGTTTTTT.

The chain employs TRBV11-2 and TRBJ2-7, with 8 bases that match TRBD1. The V and J ends lost 1 base and 5 bases, in that order; junction bases with no gene match: 4. The CDR3 contains 14 residues. CDR1 is SGHAT, CDR2 FQNNGV, per germline. The CDR3 nucleotides read TGTGCCAGCAGCTTAGTCCCAGGGGGCGACGAGCAGTACTTC. It translates to CASSLVPGGDEQYF. Variable domain in full (rest from reference TRBV11-2 and TRBJ2-7): EAGVAQSPRYKIIEKRQSVAFWCNPISGHATLYWYQQILGQGPKLLIQFQNNGVVDDSQLPKDRFSAERLKGVDSTLKIQPAKLEDSAVYLCASSLVPGGDEQYFGPGTRLTVT.

Only one count was recorded for this clone. The chain recombines TRBV2 with TRBJ2-1; 10 nucleotides line up with TRBD2. Germline values: CDR1 SNHLY, CDR2 FYNNEI. The V segment lost 4 bases and the J segment 5 bases; nucleotides outside the gene matches: 5. The CDR3 totals 15 residues. CDR3 DNA: TGTGCCAGCAGTGGGCTAGCGGGAGTGGACAATGAGCAGTTCTTC. Its protein is CASSGLAGVDNEQFF.

V usage is TRBV19 and J usage is TRBJ2-6; 7 nucleotides match TRBD2. V trimming: 3 bases; J trimming: 0 bases; junction bases outside the gene matches: 5. Germline CDR1 and CDR2: LNHDA and SQIVND (reference sequence). CDR3 size: 17 residues. CDR3 sequence: CASSISGRLSGANVLTF. DNA of the CDR3: TGTGCCAGTAGTATTAGCGGGCGCCTCTCTGGGGCCAACGTCCTGACTTTC.

J is TRBJ2-5 and V is TRBV5-5; D is ambiguous. This CDR3 is built from 14 residues. The germline V and J ends were trimmed by 1 base and 1 base, with 8 bases remaining between them. Germline CDR1 is SGHKS and CDR2 is YYEKEE (reference sequence). The DNA of the CDR3 is TGTGCCAGCAGCTTGTGGCACAGCCAAGAGACCCAGTACTTC. Protein product: CASSLWHSQETQYF.

The chain recombines TRBV6-5 with TRBJ1-6; D call uncertain. Germline V CDR1 and CDR2: MNHEY, SVGAGI. The CDR3 is 15 amino acids. V shed 5 bases and J shed 6 bases, with 14 bases lying between them. The CDR3 spells CASSRQAKPNSPLHF. The CDR3 DNA sequence: TGTGCCAGCAGTAGGCAGGCGAAACCTAATTCACCCCTCCACTTT.

This clone was observed a handful of times. The chain couples TRBV30 to TRBJ1-2; TRBD1 agrees at 9 bases. The germline V gene has CDR1 GTSNPN and CDR2 SVGIG (reference sequence). The CDR3 spans 16 residues. Germline trimming cut 3 bases from V and 4 bases from J; bases unmatched to any gene: 12. The CDR3 is CAWRYTGGRRAYGYTF. DNA of the CDR3: TGTGCCTGGAGATACACAGGGGGCCGCCGCGCCTATGGCTACACCTTC.

V gene TRBV3-1 (or the pseudogene TRBV3-2) combines with J gene TRBJ1-2, with D possibly TRBD1 on 6 matching bases. CDR1 LGHDT and CDR2 YNNKEL come from the germline V gene (reference sequence). Trimming shortened V by 1 base and J by 5 bases, and 11 bases separated the two germline ends. This CDR3 has 14 residues. The CDR3 region is CASSQVRGGYGYTF. The CDR3 DNA is TGTGCCAGCAGCCAAGTGAGGGGGGGGTATGGCTACACCTTC.

The chain uses TRBV11-2 and TRBJ1-2; D may be TRBD1 (6 bases). V dropped 5 bases and J dropped 8 bases, with 15 bases sitting between them. The CDR3 is 13 residues long. Germline V gene sequence: CDR1 SGHAT, CDR2 FQNNGV. CDR3 sequence (DNA): TGTGCCAGCAGCAGGGGCAGGGGACGCGGCTACACCTTC. Residues: CASSRGRGRGYTF.

V gene TRBV4-3 combines with J gene TRBJ2-5; maybe TRBD2 (5 bases). The V gene's germline CDR1 is LGHNA and CDR2 YSLEER. The CDR3 runs 15 residues. Trimming pared 1 base from V and 5 bases from J, leaving 14 bases between. Here the CDR3 DNA reads TGCGCCAGCAGCCAAGGGCCACTTAGAGGGGAGACCCAGTACTTC. It yields the protein CASSQGPLRGETQYF.

This rearrangement joins TRBV9 to TRBJ2-7; no reliable D call. V was cut by 0 bases and J by 3 bases, with 10 bases left in between. Germline CDR1 reads SGDLS; CDR2 reads YYNGEE. The CDR3 spans 14 residues. The CDR3 is CASSVGPPGYEQYF. The DNA of the CDR3 is TGTGCCAGCAGCGTAGGGCCCCCTGGCTACGAGCAGTACTTC.

This chain connects TRBV27 to TRBJ2-1; 10 nucleotides align to TRBD2. There are 17 residues in the CDR3. Germline loops: CDR1 MNHEY, CDR2 SMNVEV (reference sequence). V lost 1 base to trimming and J lost 2 bases; unmatched junction nucleotides: 5. Here the CDR3 DNA reads TGTGCCAGCAGTTTATTCTCAGCGGGGGGGACCTACAATGAGCAGTTCTTC. This encodes CASSLFSAGGTYNEQFF.

This clone was found once. This chain links TRBV5-1 with TRBJ2-2; D is possibly TRBD2 (5 bases). Germline-derived CDR1 and CDR2 are SGHRS and YFSETQ. Trimming removed 6 bases at V and 2 bases at J, with 11 bases between. This CDR3 contains 14 residues. This chain's CDR3 is CASNRAANTGELFF. The CDR3 DNA sequence: TGCGCCAGCAATCGAGCGGCTAACACCGGGGAGCTGTTTTTT.

This clone appeared a single time. CDR3 DNA sequence: TGTGCCAGTATGGCTTCCCAGGGCTCTGAAGCTTTCTTT. It translates to CASMASQGSEAFF. The chain has TRBV19 and TRBJ1-1, with D tentatively TRBD1 (5 bases). Between the trimmed V and J ends, which lost 7 bases and 6 bases, there was a span of 15 bases. Germline-derived CDR1 and CDR2 are LNHDA and SQIVND (reference sequence). This CDR3 is 13 amino acids long. Full variable domain (remainder filled in from reference TRBV19 and TRBJ1-1): DGGITQSPKYLFRKEGQNVTLSCEQNLNHDAMYWYRQDPGQGLRLIYYSQIVNDFQKGDIAEGYSVSREKKESFPLTVTSAQKNPTAFYLCASMASQGSEAFFGQGTRLTVV.

The CDR3 spells CASSLTEGVFEQFF. The DNA of the CDR3 is TGTGCCAGCAGCCTCACCGAGGGGGTTTTTGAGCAGTTCTTC. The chain has TRBV7-2 and TRBJ2-1; tentative D call: TRBD1 (6 bases). Trimming pared 5 bases from V and 9 bases from J, leaving 17 bases between. The length of the CDR3 is 14 residues. Germline V lookup: CDR1 SGHTA, CDR2 FQGNSA.

The chain combines TRBV9 with TRBJ2-7; the D is unclear. The CDR3 loop spans 15 amino acids. V lost 4 bases and J lost 0, with 14 bases in between. Germline CDR1 and CDR2: SGDLS and YYNGEE. CDR3 loop: CASSSTQATSYEQYF. DNA of the CDR3: TGTGCCAGCAGCTCTACACAAGCGACCTCCTACGAGCAGTACTTC.

The V and J genes are TRBV9 and TRBJ1-1; 7 positions match TRBD1. Germline CDR1 reads SGDLS; CDR2 reads YYNGEE. The CDR3 spans 14 residues. V shed 4 bases and J 1 base; nucleotides not matched to a gene: 4. The CDR3 loop is CASSPGQSNTEAFF. The DNA of the CDR3 is TGTGCCAGCAGCCCGGGACAGTCGAACACTGAAGCTTTCTTT.

The chain combines TRBV5-1 with TRBJ2-1; 8 bases are a match to TRBD1. With 3 bases clipped from V and 10 bases from J, the junction kept 12 bases outside the gene matches. CDR1 is SGHRS and CDR2 is YFSETQ in the germline V gene. There are 15 residues in the CDR3. The CDR3 region is CASSSLGQGAGEQFF. In nucleotides, the CDR3 is TGCGCCAGCAGCTCCCTGGGTCAGGGGGCCGGAGAGCAGTTCTTC.